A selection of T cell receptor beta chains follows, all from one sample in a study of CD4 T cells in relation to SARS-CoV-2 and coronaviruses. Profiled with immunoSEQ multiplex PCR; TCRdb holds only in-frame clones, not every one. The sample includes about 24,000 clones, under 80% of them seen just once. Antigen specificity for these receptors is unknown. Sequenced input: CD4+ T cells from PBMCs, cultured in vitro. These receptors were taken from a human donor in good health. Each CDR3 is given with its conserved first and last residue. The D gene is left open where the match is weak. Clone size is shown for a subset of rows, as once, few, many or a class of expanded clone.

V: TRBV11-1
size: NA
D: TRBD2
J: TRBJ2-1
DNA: TGTGCCAGCAGCTTTACAGCGGGACTCTCCTACAATGAGCAGTTCTTC
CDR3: CASSFTAGLSYNEQFF

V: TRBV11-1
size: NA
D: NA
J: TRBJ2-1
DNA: TGTGCCAGCAGCTTAGGTCAGCTAATAATGGAGCAGTTCTTC
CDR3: CASSLGQLIMEQFF

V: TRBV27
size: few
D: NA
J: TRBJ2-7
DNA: TGTGCCAGCAGTTCATACATGACCTACGAGCAGTACTTC
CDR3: CASSSYMTYEQYF

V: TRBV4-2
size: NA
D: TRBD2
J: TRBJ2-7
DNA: TGTGCCAGCAGCCAAGTGACTAGCGATACGTCGGGCGAGCAGTACTTC
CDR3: CASSQVTSDTSGEQYF

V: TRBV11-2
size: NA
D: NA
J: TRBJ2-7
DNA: TGTGCCAGCAGCTTAGGGGGTTTACGGGACGAGCAGTACTTC
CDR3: CASSLGGLRDEQYF

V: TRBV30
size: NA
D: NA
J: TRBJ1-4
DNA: TGTGCCTGGAGAGCCACGGGGGCGACTAATGAAAAACTGTTTTTT
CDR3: CAWRATGATNEKLFF

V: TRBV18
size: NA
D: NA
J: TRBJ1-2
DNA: TGTGCCAGCTCCCTAAACCCTACCTTCCGCGGACACATAACCTACACCTTC
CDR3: CASSLNPTFRGHITYTF

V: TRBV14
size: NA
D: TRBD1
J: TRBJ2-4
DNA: TGTGCCAGCAGCCAAATGGGGGACAGCAAAAACATTCAGTACTTC
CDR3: CASSQMGDSKNIQYF

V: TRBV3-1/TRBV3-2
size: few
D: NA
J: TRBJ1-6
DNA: TGTGCCAGCAGCCAAGGTGATTCACCCCTCCACTTT
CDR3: CASSQGDSPLHF

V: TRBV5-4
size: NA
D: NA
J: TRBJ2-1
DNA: TGTGCCAGCAGCTTGGGTGGGAGACGCTACAATGAGCAGTTCTTC
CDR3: CASSLGGRRYNEQFF

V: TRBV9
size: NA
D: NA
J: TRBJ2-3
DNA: TGTGCCAGCAGCTTGTTTCAGGGGCAGGTCACAGATACGCAGTATTTT
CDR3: CASSLFQGQVTDTQYF

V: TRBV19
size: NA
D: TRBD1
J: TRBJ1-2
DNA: TGTGCCAGTAGTGCGACCGACAGGGGTTCCCGGGGTGGCTACACCTTC
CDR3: CASSATDRGSRGGYTF

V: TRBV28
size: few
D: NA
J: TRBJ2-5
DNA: TGTGCCAGCAGTTTGAGGTGGGGCCAAGAGACCCAGTACTTC
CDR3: CASSLRWGQETQYF

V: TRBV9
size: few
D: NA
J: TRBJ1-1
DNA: TGTGCCAGCAGCGTAGAACAGCGGAACACTGAAGCTTTCTTT
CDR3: CASSVEQRNTEAFF

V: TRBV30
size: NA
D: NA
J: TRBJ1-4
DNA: TGTGCCTGGAGTGTTCGGCAGGGGAACGAAAAACTGTTTTTT
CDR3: CAWSVRQGNEKLFF

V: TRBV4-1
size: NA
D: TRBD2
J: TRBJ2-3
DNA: TGCGCCAGCAGCCACGCCCCGGCCGGGACTAGCGGGAGTTGGACAGATACGCAGTATTTT
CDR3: CASSHAPAGTSGSWTDTQYF

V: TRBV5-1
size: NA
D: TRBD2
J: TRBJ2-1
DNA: TGCGCCAGCAGCCCGCGACTAAGCGGGAGAAATTCCTACAATGAGCAGTTCTTC
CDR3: CASSPRLSGRNSYNEQFF

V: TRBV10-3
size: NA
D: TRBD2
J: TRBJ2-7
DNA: TGTGCCTCCCGGACTAGCGGGAGTGACGGCGAGCAGTACTTC
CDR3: CASRTSGSDGEQYF

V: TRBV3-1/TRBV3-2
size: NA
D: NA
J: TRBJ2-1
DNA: TGTGCCAGCAGCCAAGGGGGGCTCTATGAGCAGTTCTTC
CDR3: CASSQGGLYEQFF

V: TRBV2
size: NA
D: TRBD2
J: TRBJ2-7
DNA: TGTGCCAGCAGTGAACTAGCGGGAGCCACCTACGAGCAGTACTTC
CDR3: CASSELAGATYEQYF

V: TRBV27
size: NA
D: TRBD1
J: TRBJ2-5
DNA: TGTGCCAGCAGTCCCACAGGGGGCGACCAAGAGACCCAGTACTTC
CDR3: CASSPTGGDQETQYF

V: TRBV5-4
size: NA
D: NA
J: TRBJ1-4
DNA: TGTGCCAGCAGCTTGGACCGATCAAATGAAAAACTGTTTTTT
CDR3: CASSLDRSNEKLFF

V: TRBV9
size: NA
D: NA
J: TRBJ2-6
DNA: TGTGCCAGCAGCGTACGGGGCTCTGGGGCCAACGTCCTGACTTTC
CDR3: CASSVRGSGANVLTF

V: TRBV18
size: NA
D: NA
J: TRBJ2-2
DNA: TGTGCCAGCTCACCACCAAGCAGGGGCAACACCGGGGAGCTGTTTTTT
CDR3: CASSPPSRGNTGELFF

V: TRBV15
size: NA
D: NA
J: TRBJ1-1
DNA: TGTGCCACCAGCGGACCTACTCCAAATGAAGCTTTCTTT
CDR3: CATSGPTPNEAFF

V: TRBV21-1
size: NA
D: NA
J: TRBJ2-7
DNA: TGTGCCAGCAGCAAAAGGGTGGGCTGCCTAGAATCCTACGAGCAGTACTTC
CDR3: CASSKRVGCLESYEQYF

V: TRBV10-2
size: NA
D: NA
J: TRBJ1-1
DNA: TGCGCCAGCAGAGCAGGGTGGTCCACTGAAGCTTTCTTT
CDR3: CASRAGWSTEAFF

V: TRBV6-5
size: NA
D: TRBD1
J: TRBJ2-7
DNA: TGTGCCAGCAGTTACTCGCGGCAGGGGGCCTCCGAGCAGTACTTC
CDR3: CASSYSRQGASEQYF

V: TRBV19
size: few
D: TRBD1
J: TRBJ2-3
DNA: TGTGCCAGTAGTATAGGACAGGGGAGAAGCGCGGATACGCAGTATTTT
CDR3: CASSIGQGRSADTQYF

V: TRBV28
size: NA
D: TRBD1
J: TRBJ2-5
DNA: TGTGCCAGCAGTTCCACAGGGGCGCCCCAGTACTTC
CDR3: CASSSTGAPQYF

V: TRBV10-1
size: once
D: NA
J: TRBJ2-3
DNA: TGCGCCACCACTAGCCAGATTGGCACAGATACGCAGTATTTT
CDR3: CATTSQIGTDTQYF

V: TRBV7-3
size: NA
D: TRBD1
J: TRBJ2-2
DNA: TGTGCCAGCAGCTCACCACGGGACAGGGTAACCGGGGAGCTGTTTTTT
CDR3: CASSSPRDRVTGELFF

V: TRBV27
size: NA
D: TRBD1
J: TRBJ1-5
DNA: TGTGCCAGCCTTGGGACAGGGGCGGTCAGGAGCAATCAGCCCCAGCATTTT
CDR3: CASLGTGAVRSNQPQHF

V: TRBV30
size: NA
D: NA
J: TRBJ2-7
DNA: TGTGCCTGGACAGGGTCTACCTACGAGCAGTACTTC
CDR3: CAWTGSTYEQYF

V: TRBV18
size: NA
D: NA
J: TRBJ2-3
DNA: TGTGCCAGCTCATCGACCGGACCGGGTGGGTTCCCAGATACGCAGTATTTT
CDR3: CASSSTGPGGFPDTQYF

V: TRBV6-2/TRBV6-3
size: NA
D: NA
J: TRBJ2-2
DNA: TGTGCCAGCAGTTACAGGTCCCACTCCAGGCCAGCGAACACCGGGGAGCTGTTTTTT
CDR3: CASSYRSHSRPANTGELFF

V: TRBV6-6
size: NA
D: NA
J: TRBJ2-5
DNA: TGTGCCAGCAGTCAGGATCCAAGGGCCTGGGAGACCCAGTACTTC
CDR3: CASSQDPRAWETQYF

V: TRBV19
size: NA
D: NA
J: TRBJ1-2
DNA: TGTGCCAGTAGGCCGGGACCTGACTATGGCTACACCTTC
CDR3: CASRPGPDYGYTF

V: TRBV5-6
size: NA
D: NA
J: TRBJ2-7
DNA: TGTGCCAGCAGCCTATCCCAATACGAGCAGTACTTC
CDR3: CASSLSQYEQYF

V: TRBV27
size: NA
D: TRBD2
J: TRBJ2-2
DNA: TGTGCCAGCAGATTTAGCGGGAGGGGGTCCGGGGAGCTGTTTTTT
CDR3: CASRFSGRGSGELFF

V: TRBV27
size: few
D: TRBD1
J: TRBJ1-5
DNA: TGTGCCAGCAGTTCCGGGACAGGCCTCGTGGGAGGGCCCCAGCATTTT
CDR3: CASSSGTGLVGGPQHF

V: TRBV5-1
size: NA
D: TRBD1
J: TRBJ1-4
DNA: TGCGCCAGCAGCCTTGGACAGGGGGGTGAAAAACTGTTTTTT
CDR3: CASSLGQGGEKLFF

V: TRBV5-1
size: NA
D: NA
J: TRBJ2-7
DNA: TGCGCCAGCAGCTTGGATCAACCAGGAAGGGGCGAGCAGTACTTC
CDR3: CASSLDQPGRGEQYF

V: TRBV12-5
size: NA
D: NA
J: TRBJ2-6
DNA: TGTGCTAGTGCACACTCTGGGGCCAACGTCCTGACTTTC
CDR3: CASAHSGANVLTF

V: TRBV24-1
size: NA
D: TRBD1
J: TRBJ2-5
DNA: TGTGCCACCAGTGAGCTAACAGGGGGCAGGGAGACCCAGTACTTC
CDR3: CATSELTGGRETQYF

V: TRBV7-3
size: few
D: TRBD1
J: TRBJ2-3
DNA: TGTGCCAGCAGCCCATCGGACAGGGAAACAGATACGCAGTATTTT
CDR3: CASSPSDRETDTQYF

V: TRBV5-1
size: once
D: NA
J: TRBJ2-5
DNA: TGCGCCAGCAGCGCGGGACGCGTCCAAGAGACCCAGTACTTC
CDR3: CASSAGRVQETQYF

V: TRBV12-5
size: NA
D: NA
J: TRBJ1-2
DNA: TGTGCTAGTGAAGAGACCCAGGGGACCATAGGGTATGGCTACACCTTC
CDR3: CASEETQGTIGYGYTF